This T cell receptor beta chain originates from a study of blood T cells in healthy people across ages. The authors ran a second PCR of 7 to 11 cycles using a sample-barcoded 5' primer and a J-beta primer mix. From the 5' RACE reads, TCRdb called clonotypes with MiXCR, one entry per CDR3 protein. The table lists 550,000 to 750,000 distinct CDR3 sequences, 21% of them singletons. The CDR3 extends over 14 amino acids. V lost 3 bases, J lost 0 bases, and 8 bases lay in between. Sequenced material: blood. This receptor was identified in a man between 65 and 85 years old in good health. The chain is built from TRBV12-3 or TRBV12-4 and TRBJ2-5; D unresolved. Here the CDR3 DNA reads TGTGCCAGCAGTTTGGGCACCTACCAAGAGACCCAGTACTTC. Amino acids: CASSLGTYQETQYF.